The 25 T cell receptor beta chains listed next were all sequenced from one sample in a study of blood T cell repertoires in COVID-19 (TCRdb year 2020). Preparation of the library involved the immunoSEQ multiplex PCR assay. TCRdb took this table from immuneACCESS and kept in-frame rearrangements with V and J called. Such tables lack part of the clones; where checked against another copy, unresolved V genes explain under half of the gap, and the rest is unexplained. Present in this sample are 130,000 to 150,000 clones, approximately 85% of which were seen just once. The ten largest clones add up to about 2.5% of the sample. Sequencing was performed on peripheral blood. The receptors were gathered from a human donor with acute or convalescent COVID-19. The donor label of this sample is uncertain.

This rearrangement joins TRBV27 to TRBJ2-7; the match to TRBD2 covers 11 bases. The germline V gene encodes CDR1 MNHEY and CDR2 SMNVEV (reference sequence). This CDR3 is 16 amino acids long. With V trimmed by 2 bases and J by 7 bases, 10 bases remained unmatched. Here the CDR3 DNA reads TGTGCCAGCAGTTTACGGCCTAGCGGGGGGAAAAGGGAGCAGTACTTC. This sequence encodes CASSLRPSGGKREQYF.

CDR3: CASSLYRGYGYTF. The CDR3 DNA sequence: TGTGCCAGCAGCTTATACAGGGGGTATGGCTACACCTTC. The chain joins TRBV7-3 to TRBJ1-2; 8 nucleotides line up with TRBD1. The trim removed 2 bases at V and 5 bases at J, leaving 1 base unmatched. The CDR3 contains 13 residues. CDR1 is SGHTA, CDR2 FQGTGA, per germline.

The chain combines TRBV7-2 with TRBJ2-5; the D gene is possibly TRBD2 (6 bases). This CDR3 contains 14 residues. Germline V gene data show CDR1 as SGHTA and CDR2 as FQGNSA. V lost 5 bases to trimming and J lost 3 bases, with 13 bases between them. CDR3 nucleotide sequence: TGTGCCAGCAGCCTTTGGGAGGAGAAAGAGACCCAGTACTTC. Protein product: CASSLWEEKETQYF.

The rearrangement uses TRBV3-1 (or the pseudogene TRBV3-2) and TRBJ2-5; perhaps TRBD2 as D (6 bases). V shed 4 bases and J shed 0 bases, with 9 bases lying between them. The germline V gene encodes CDR1 LGHDT and CDR2 YNNKEL (reference sequence). The CDR3 runs 14 residues. The CDR3 DNA sequence: TGTGCCAGCAGCCCCCGGGGGAACCAAGAGACCCAGTACTTC. Protein sequence: CASSPRGNQETQYF.

In this sample, this clone turned up once. This sequence joins TRBV12-3 or TRBV12-4 and TRBJ1-1; 7 nucleotides match TRBD1. V lost 8 bases and J lost 5; bases outside the gene matches: 8. The CDR3 sequence is 13 residues long. The CDR3 loop reads CASWRGGFTEAFF. CDR3 nucleotides: TGTGCCAGCTGGAGAGGGGGCTTTACTGAAGCTTTCTTT.

This clone was detected only a few times. J is TRBJ1-1 and V is TRBV5-1; TRBD1 might be the D (5 bases). Trimming removed 4 bases at V and 2 bases at J, with 18 bases between. Germline CDR1 is SGHRS and CDR2 is YFSETQ. This CDR3 region has 16 residues. This CDR3 is CASSPGAGTSNTEAFF. DNA for the CDR3: TGCGCCAGCAGCCCTGGGGCAGGTACGTCCAACACTGAAGCTTTCTTT.

The rearrangement uses TRBV5-6 and TRBJ1-1; D is unresolved. Germline-derived CDR1 and CDR2 are SGHDT and YYEEEE. This CDR3 has 16 residues. V was cut by 5 bases and J by 4 bases, with 21 bases left in between. The chain's CDR3 is CASRYLSGRRSTEAFF. CDR3 nucleotide sequence: TGTGCCAGCAGGTATCTCAGCGGCCGGAGGAGCACTGAAGCTTTCTTT.

DNA of the CDR3: TGTGCCAGCAGTTACGGGGACAGGGAGTACGAGCAGTACTTC. Translation gives CASSYGDREYEQYF. The gene calls are TRBV6-5 and TRBJ2-7; 9 nucleotides match TRBD1. V lost 2 bases, J lost 4 bases, and 3 bases stayed unmatched. Germline assignment: CDR1 MNHEY and CDR2 SVGAGI. CDR3 length: 14 amino acids.

In DNA form, the CDR3 reads TGTGCCACCAGTGATTTTAGCGGGACAACCAAACGGGATACGCAGTATTTT. Its protein product is CATSDFSGTTKRDTQYF. The rearrangement uses TRBV24-1 and TRBJ2-3, with 8 bases identical to TRBD2. With 1 base clipped from V and 6 bases from J, the junction kept 11 bases outside the gene matches. There are 17 residues in the CDR3. Looked up from germline, CDR1 is KGHDR and CDR2 is SFDVKD.

The chain couples TRBV12-2 to TRBJ2-3; the tabulated D call, TRBD2, remains unverified against the DNA. TRBV12-2 is listed as a pseudogene. CDR3 length: 16 residues. The CDR3 is CASRLALAGFTDTQYF. The CDR3 DNA reads as TGTGCAAGTCGCTTAGCACTAGCGGGATTCACAGATACGCAGTATTTT.

This chain uses TRBV27 with TRBJ1-5; D may be TRBD1 (5 bases). The germline gives CDR1 MNHEY, CDR2 SMNVEV (reference sequence). Trimming took off 9 bases at V and 4 bases at J, with 16 bases between the two ends. The CDR3 runs to 14 residues. The CDR3, as DNA: TGTGCCAGTTGTAGCGGGGGAAAGAATCAGCCCCAGCATTTT. The encoded protein is CASCSGGKNQPQHF.

This clone was detected once. V gene TRBV6-2 or TRBV6-3 combines with J gene TRBJ2-3, with D unclear. This CDR3 has 13 amino acids. Per the germline V gene, CDR1 is MNHEY and CDR2 is SVGEGT. Trimming shortened V by 2 bases and J by 3 bases, and 6 bases separated the two germline ends. In DNA, the CDR3 is TGTGCCAGCAGTTACCTTAGAACAGATACGCAGTATTTT. This codes for CASSYLRTDTQYF.

This chain links TRBV18 with TRBJ2-3; the D gene is possibly TRBD2 (5 bases). Trimming left V 1 base short and J 0 bases short, with 17 bases between. This CDR3 has 18 residues. Germline CDR1 and CDR2: KGHSH and LQKENI. Here the CDR3 reads CASSPQRAGVASTDTQYF. CDR3 in DNA: TGTGCCAGCTCACCACAGAGGGCCGGGGTTGCTAGCACAGATACGCAGTATTTT.

In its sample, this clone was seen a few times. This rearrangement joins TRBV5-1 to TRBJ2-1; 8 nucleotides line up with TRBD2. Per germline, CDR1 SGHRS and CDR2 YFSETQ. This CDR3 spans 15 amino acids. J gave up 5 bases and V 4 bases, and 8 bases lay outside the gene matches. CDR3 amino acids: CASSRAGGIDNEQFF. CDR3 in DNA: TGCGCCAGCAGCAGGGCGGGAGGCATCGACAATGAGCAGTTCTTC.

V usage is TRBV10-3 and J usage is TRBJ1-2; 8 bases align to TRBD1. After removal of 2 bases from V and 2 bases from J, the junction contained 7 bases not matched to a gene. Germline CDR1 is ENHRY and CDR2 is SYGVKD. The CDR3 extends over 16 amino acids. CDR3: CAISEPDRDLNYGYTF. The CDR3 DNA is TGTGCCATCAGTGAGCCGGACAGGGACCTAAACTATGGCTACACCTTC.

CDR3 sequence: CASTNRGLNQPQHF. The CDR3 bases are TGTGCCAGTACCAACAGGGGGCTGAATCAGCCCCAGCATTTT. This chain connects TRBV19 to TRBJ1-5; 9 bases are shared with TRBD1. Trimming at V came to 7 bases and at J to 4 bases, leaving 5 bases not matched to a gene. The CDR3 is 14 residues long. CDR1 is LNHDA, CDR2 SQIVND, per germline (reference sequence).

CDR3 sequence reads: CASTWGQRTDTQYF. CDR3 DNA sequence: TGTGCCAGTACCTGGGGACAGCGCACAGATACGCAGTATTTT. The chain carries TRBV19 and TRBJ2-3; the match to TRBD1 covers 7 bases. The germline V gene encodes CDR1 LNHDA and CDR2 SQIVND (reference sequence). The CDR3 spans 14 residues. V was clipped by 7 bases and J by 1 base; unmatched bases: 5. The whole variable domain, remainder taken from reference TRBV19 and TRBJ2-3, is DGGITQSPKYLFRKEGQNVTLSCEQNLNHDAMYWYRQDPGQGLRLIYYSQIVNDFQKGDIAEGYSVSREKKESFPLTVTSAQKNPTAFYLCASTWGQRTDTQYFGPGTRLTVL.

This chain uses TRBV28 with TRBJ1-4, with no clear D. The CDR3 consists of 14 residues. The germline CDR1 and CDR2 sequences are MDHEN and SYDVKM. Deletions cut 2 bases from V and 6 bases from J, with 10 bases between. CDR3 residues: CASSLGQNHEKLFF. The DNA for the CDR3 is TGTGCCAGCAGTTTAGGGCAGAATCATGAAAAACTGTTTTTT.

This clone was recorded a few times. The CDR3, as DNA: TGTGCCAGTAGATTGTCAGGTCATAGCAATCAGCCCCAGCATTTT. Its protein is CASRLSGHSNQPQHF. V is TRBV19 and J is TRBJ1-5; D unclear. The V gene's germline CDR1 is LNHDA and CDR2 SQIVND (reference sequence). With 6 bases removed from V and 0 bases from J, the gap between germline ends came to 12 bases. The length of the CDR3 is 15 residues.

The chain recombines TRBV11-2 with TRBJ2-2, with TRBD2 matching over 7 bases. Germline V CDR1 and CDR2: SGHAT, FQNNGV. J was trimmed by 5 bases and V by 4 bases; bases with no gene match: 4. CDR3 length: 14 amino acids. As DNA, the CDR3 is TGTGCCAGCAGCTCCGCGGGAGTTACCGGGGAGCTGTTTTTT. Protein sequence: CASSSAGVTGELFF. Supplemented by reference TRBV11-2 and TRBJ2-2, the full variable domain reads EAGVAQSPRYKIIEKRQSVAFWCNPISGHATLYWYQQILGQGPKLLIQFQNNGVVDDSQLPKDRFSAERLKGVDSTLKIQPAKLEDSAVYLCASSSAGVTGELFFGEGSRLTVL.

The chain uses TRBV9 and TRBJ1-5; TRBD1 matches at 11 bases. With 3 bases clipped from V and 5 bases from J, the junction kept 4 bases outside the gene matches. The CDR3 spans 15 residues. The germline V gene encodes CDR1 SGDLS and CDR2 YYNGEE. The CDR3 coding sequence is TGTGCCAGCAGCGGGACAGGGGGCGCGTATCAGCCCCAGCATTTT. Its translation is CASSGTGGAYQPQHF.

The chain is built from TRBV2 and TRBJ1-4; 7 nucleotides align to TRBD1. With V trimmed by 10 bases and J by 6 bases, 11 bases remained unmatched. The CDR3 spans 14 residues. Per germline, CDR1 SNHLY and CDR2 FYNNEI. In nucleotides, the CDR3 is TGTGCCACCGACACAGGGGCCGGCGATGAAAAACTGTTTTTT. This gives the protein CATDTGAGDEKLFF.

This rearrangement joins TRBV3-1 (or the pseudogene TRBV3-2) to TRBJ2-3, with D perhaps TRBD1 (5 bases). CDR1 LGHDT and CDR2 YNNKEL come from the germline V gene (reference sequence). Trimming removed 0 bases at V and 11 bases at J, with 12 bases between. The CDR3 sequence is 13 residues long. The CDR3 DNA follows: TGTGCCAGCAGCCAAGATAAGCCTGGACAGCAGTATTTT. Its translation is CASSQDKPGQQYF.

The V call is TRBV19, the J call TRBJ1-5; 7 bases fit TRBD1. V lost 3 bases to trimming and J lost 1 base; unmatched junction nucleotides: 9. The CDR3 has 17 amino acids. The germline CDR1 and CDR2 sequences are LNHDA and SQIVND (reference sequence). The CDR3 region is CASSMRAQGTSNQPQHF. For the CDR3, the DNA is TGTGCCAGTAGTATGAGGGCACAGGGGACGAGCAATCAGCCCCAGCATTTT.

CDR3 residues: CASSSLATQETQYF. The CDR3 DNA reads as TGCGCCAGCAGTTCTCTAGCCACCCAAGAGACCCAGTACTTC. The J gene is TRBJ2-5, the V gene TRBV5-1; a weak D match, TRBD2 (5 bases). V lost 5 bases to trimming and J lost 1 base, with 12 bases between them. Germline loops: CDR1 SGHRS, CDR2 YFSETQ. The CDR3 runs 14 residues.